Included here is one T cell receptor beta chain sequence, with context. This clone has only a few counts. Its antigen remains unidentified. No base quality information exists; no much larger clone differs at one position. This sample was taken from a study of blood T cell repertoires in COVID-19 (dated by TCRdb to about 2020). In the study overall: Samples covering the acute and convalescent phases of COVID-19 were provided by collaborators in the United States, Italy and Spain. Nearly every sample came with metadata listing a de-identified subject ID, COVID-19 status, age in years and sex. Where available, HLA class I and class II types were taken from metadata supplied by the sample provider and were not determined by assay-based typing. The prospective study material was composed of cDNA or gDNA derived from T cells, B-cell-depleted T cells, or PBMCs. The dataset comprised deeply sampled blood TCRbeta repertoires from subjects exposed to, actively infected with, or recovered from COVID-19. The samples were drawn from two sources: the first 160 participants of the ongoing ImmuneRACE study, and over 950 subjects contributed by 6 global collaborators. A freely available public database, intended as a resource for researchers studying the immune response to SARS-CoV-2, is where the repertoires were released. What the study reported, not specific to this receptor: How much clinical and demographic metadata was included differed by source and by participant, and the metadata was provided uncurated.

Whole blood was collected in K2EDTA tubes by collaborating institutions according to the institutions' own protocols. For TCRbeta analysis, collaborator samples were shipped as frozen whole blood, as isolated PBMCs, or as DNA extracted from either sample type. TCRbeta CDR3 regions were amplified from genomic DNA using the immunoSEQ Assay, a bias-controlled multiplex PCR. Regarding the original processing steps: Within the assay, amplification of reference gene primers was used to estimate how many nucleated cells each sample contained. To quantify the absolute abundance of each unique TCRbeta CDR3 rearrangement, sequence reads were collapsed and filtered. For each sample, productive Simpson clonality was calculated by taking the square root of Simpson's diversity index across productive rearrangements. The table was pulled from immuneACCESS by TCRdb, which kept in-frame rearrangements only. Such tables lose some clones; where checked, under half of the loss comes from unresolved V genes, and the rest has no known cause. The V and J calls and clone size come from that table; D and trimming were worked out from the DNA. The sample data list approximately 120,000 clones, and roughly 83% of these were observed just once. About 40% of the sample lies in the top ten.

V is cut by 4 bases and J by 0 bases, and the space between the germline ends is 17 bases. From the cysteine up to the phenylalanine, the CDR3 has a length of 17 residues. The kept DNA is CDR3 alone, 51 bases in frame from the first base. Reading the germline V gene gives CDR1 SGHRS and CDR2 YFSETQ. This clonotype was sampled from a man aged 35-49 years with active or convalescent COVID-19. The rearrangement joined TRBV5-1 to TRBJ1-3; the D gene cannot be resolved reliably. Sample: peripheral blood. The CDR3 corresponds to CASSRKGGEDSGNTIYF. The base sequence is TGCGCCAGCAGCCGAAAGGGCGGGGAAGACTCTGGAAACACCATATATTTT.